This T cell receptor beta chain is from a study of blood T cells in healthy people across ages. Findings and limits, study-wide: With age, beta diversity per million T cells declined roughly linearly, significantly by approximately 40.

A remark on this clonotype: Its antigen remains unidentified. A much larger clone differs by one base, so this may be a read error.

Per the germline V gene, CDR1 is SGHRS and CDR2 is YFSETQ. V dropped 1 base and J dropped 6; count of bases not matched to a gene: 9. The CDR3 loop spans 15 amino acids. PCR was performed a second time for roughly 7 to 11 cycles using a sample-barcoded 5' primer and a J-beta primer mix. A single record per CDR3 protein comes from TCRdb applying MiXCR to the 5' RACE reads. This sample has around 1,500,000 distinct CDR3 sequences, with roughly 30% found just once. The source material was blood. The sequence was collected from a woman aged 25 to 39 in good health. The rearrangement joins TRBV5-1 to TRBJ2-7, with TRBD2 matching over 8 bases. The CDR3: CASSLLETSACEQYF. CDR3 bases: TGCGCCAGCAGCTTGCTAGAGACTAGCGCCTGCGAGCAGTACTTC.